The entry below gives a single T cell receptor (beta chain) sequence along with its context. Its antigen remains unidentified. The CDR3 extends over 13 amino acids. Deletions cut 10 bases from V and 10 bases from J, with 20 bases between. The germline V gene encodes CDR1 SNHLY and CDR2 FYNNEI. TCRdb re-called the RT-PCR reads with MiXCR, one entry per CDR3 protein. This table has hundreds of thousands of distinct CDR3 sequences, approximately 15% appearing once. These data come from a study of response to subunit inactivated influenza vaccine. Whole-study findings and limits: The authors suggested that few new T cells are recruited per seasonal influenza vaccination.

This receptor was obtained from a middle-aged man who received an inactivated influenza vaccine. The starting material was PBMCs from blood, obtained approximately 15 days before vaccination. The gene calls are TRBV2 and TRBJ2-1; the D gene could be TRBD1 or TRBD2 (5 bases each). The CDR3: CAIRDGRHWEQFF. CDR3 nucleotide sequence: TGTGCCATCCGGGACGGACGGCATTGGGAGCAGTTCTTC.